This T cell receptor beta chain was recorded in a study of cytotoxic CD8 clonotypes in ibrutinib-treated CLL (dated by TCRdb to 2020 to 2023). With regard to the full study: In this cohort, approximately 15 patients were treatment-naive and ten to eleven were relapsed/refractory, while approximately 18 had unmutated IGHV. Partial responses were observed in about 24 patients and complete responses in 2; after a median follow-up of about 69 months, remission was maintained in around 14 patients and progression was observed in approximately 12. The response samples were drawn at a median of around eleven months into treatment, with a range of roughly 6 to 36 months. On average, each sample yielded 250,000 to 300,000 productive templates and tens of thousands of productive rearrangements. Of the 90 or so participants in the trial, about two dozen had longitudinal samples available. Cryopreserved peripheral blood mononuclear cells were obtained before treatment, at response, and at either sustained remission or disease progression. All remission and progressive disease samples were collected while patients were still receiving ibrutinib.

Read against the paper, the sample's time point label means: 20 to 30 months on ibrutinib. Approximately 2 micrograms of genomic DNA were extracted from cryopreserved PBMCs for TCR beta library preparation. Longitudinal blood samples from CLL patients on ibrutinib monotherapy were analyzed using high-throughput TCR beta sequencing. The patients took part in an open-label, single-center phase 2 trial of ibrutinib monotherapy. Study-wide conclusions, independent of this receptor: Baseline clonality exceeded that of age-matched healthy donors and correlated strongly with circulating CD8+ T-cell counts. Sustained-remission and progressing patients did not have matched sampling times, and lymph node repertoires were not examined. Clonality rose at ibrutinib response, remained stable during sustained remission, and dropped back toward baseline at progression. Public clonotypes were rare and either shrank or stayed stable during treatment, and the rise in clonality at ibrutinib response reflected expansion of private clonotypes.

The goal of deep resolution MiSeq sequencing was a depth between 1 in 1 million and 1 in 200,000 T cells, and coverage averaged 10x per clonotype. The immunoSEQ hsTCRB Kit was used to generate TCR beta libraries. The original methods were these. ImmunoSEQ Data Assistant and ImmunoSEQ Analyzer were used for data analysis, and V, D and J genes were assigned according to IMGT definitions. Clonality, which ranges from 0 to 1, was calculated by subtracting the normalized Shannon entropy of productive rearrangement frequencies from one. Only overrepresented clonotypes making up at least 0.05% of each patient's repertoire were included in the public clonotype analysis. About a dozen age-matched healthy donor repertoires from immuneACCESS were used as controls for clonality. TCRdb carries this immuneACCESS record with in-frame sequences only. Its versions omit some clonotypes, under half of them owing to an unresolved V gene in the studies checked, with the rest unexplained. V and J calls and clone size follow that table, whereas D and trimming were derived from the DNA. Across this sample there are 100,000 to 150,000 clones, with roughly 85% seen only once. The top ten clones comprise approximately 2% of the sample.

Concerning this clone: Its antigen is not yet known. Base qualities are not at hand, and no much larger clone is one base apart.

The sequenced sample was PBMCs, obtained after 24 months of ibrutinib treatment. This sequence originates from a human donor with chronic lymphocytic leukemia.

Here the CDR3 is given as CASSTSDSYEQYF. The DNA sequence is as follows: TGTGCCAGCAGTACCTCCGACAGTTACGAGCAGTACTTC. Rearrangement joined TRBV27 to TRBJ2-7; the D segment could be TRBD1, given 5 matching bases. The germline V gene (reference sequence) specifies MNHEY as CDR1 and SMNVEV as CDR2. From its cysteine to its phenylalanine, the CDR3 spans 13 amino acids. Only CDR3 DNA remains: 39 bases, in frame from the first base. V gives up 5 bases and J gives up 4 bases, and the segment between their germline ends measures 12 bases.